Detailed here is one T cell receptor beta chain. What it recognizes is unknown. This specimen comes from a study of PD-1 blockade in classical Hodgkin lymphoma. Each and every patient relapsed after autologous stem cell transplantation, and patients got differing brentuximab vedotin exposure. Relapsed/refractory classical Hodgkin lymphoma patients had complete, partial or progressive responses. Clones were sequenced by immunoSEQ multiplex PCR, and TCRdb holds only the in-frame ones, with some missing. The table has around 44,000 clones, about 88% seen once. Overall study results and limits: Relapsed/refractory patients reportedly had the lowest baseline TCR diversity, below newly diagnosed patients, who were below healthy donors. TCR diversity rose significantly by C4D1 in CD4+ but not CD8+ cells. Patients starting nivolumab less than 1 year after ASCT had lower diversity and were excluded from later analyses.

This receptor was identified in a human donor with classical Hodgkin lymphoma. The sample consisted of peripheral blood mononuclear cells (PBMCs), taken before the second cycle of nivolumab.

CDR3: CASSPWTQNTEAFF. The CDR3 nucleotides read TGTGCCAGCTCACCTTGGACCCAGAACACTGAAGCTTTCTTT. The chain carries TRBV18 and TRBJ1-1; D remains unclear. The CDR3 is 14 residues long. V lost 3 bases to trimming and J lost 1 base, with 9 bases between them. CDR1 is KGHSH and CDR2 is LQKENI in the germline V gene.